This T cell receptor (beta chain) is drawn from a study of shared T cell receptors in the human thymus. This table comes from immunoSEQ multiplex PCR, and its TCRdb copy is limited to in-frame clones, with some not included. The profile covers about 380,000 clones, with 95% appearing a single time and approximately 0.02% taken by the ten largest. V lost 8 bases and J lost 7; bases outside the gene matches: 13. Per germline, CDR1 MNHEY and CDR2 SVGAGI. The CDR3 extends over 14 amino acids. The sample taken for sequencing was thymocytes. The clonotype originates from a human donor. V is TRBV6-5 and J is TRBJ1-2, with TRBD1 matching over 7 bases. Here the CDR3 reads CASHPSRGRAGYTF. DNA for the CDR3: TGTGCCAGCCATCCCTCAAGGGGGCGAGCTGGCTACACCTTC.